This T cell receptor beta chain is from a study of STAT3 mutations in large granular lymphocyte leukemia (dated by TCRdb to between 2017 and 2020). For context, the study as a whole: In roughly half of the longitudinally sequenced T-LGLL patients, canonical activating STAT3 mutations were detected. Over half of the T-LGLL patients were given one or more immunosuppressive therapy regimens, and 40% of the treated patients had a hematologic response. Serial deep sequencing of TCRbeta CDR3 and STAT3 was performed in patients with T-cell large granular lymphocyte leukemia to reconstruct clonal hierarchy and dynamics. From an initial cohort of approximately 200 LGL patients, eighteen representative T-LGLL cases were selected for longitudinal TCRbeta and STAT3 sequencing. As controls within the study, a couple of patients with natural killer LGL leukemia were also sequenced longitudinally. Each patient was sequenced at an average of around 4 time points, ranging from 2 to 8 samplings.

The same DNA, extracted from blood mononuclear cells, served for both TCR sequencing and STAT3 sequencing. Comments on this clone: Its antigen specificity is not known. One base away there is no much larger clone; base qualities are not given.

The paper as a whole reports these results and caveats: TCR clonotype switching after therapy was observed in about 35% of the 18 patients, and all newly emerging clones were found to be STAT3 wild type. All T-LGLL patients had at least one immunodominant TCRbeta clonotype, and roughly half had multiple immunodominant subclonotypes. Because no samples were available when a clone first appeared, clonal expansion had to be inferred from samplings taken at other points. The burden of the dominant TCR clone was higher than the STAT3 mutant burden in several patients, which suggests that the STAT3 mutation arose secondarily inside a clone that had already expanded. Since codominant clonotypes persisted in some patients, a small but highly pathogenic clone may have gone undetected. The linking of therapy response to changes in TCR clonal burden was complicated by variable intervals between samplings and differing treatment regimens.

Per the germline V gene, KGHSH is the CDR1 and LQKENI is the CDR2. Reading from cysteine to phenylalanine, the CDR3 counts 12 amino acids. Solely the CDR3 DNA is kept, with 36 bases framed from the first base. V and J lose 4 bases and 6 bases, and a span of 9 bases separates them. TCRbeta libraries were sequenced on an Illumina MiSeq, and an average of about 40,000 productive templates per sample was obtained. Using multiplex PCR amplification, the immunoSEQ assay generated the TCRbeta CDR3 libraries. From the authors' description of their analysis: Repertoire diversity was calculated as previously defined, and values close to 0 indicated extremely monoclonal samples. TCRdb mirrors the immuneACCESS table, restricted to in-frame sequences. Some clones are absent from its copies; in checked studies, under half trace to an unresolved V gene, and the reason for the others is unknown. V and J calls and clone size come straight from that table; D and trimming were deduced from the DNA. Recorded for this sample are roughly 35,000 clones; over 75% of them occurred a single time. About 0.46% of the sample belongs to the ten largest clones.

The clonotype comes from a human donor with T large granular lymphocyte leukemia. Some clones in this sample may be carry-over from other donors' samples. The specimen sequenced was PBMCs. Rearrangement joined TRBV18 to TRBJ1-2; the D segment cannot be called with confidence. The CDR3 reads CASSQGSDGYTF. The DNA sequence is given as TGTGCCAGCTCACAAGGATCCGATGGCTACACCTTC.